Reported below is one T cell receptor beta chain. Its recognized antigen is unknown. No qualities accompany the bases; no much larger clone lies one base away. The V end gives up 6 bases and the J end 3 bases, leaving 3 bases in the junction not matched to a gene. CDR1 MGHRA and CDR2 YSYEKL are derived from the germline V gene. From the cysteine through the phenylalanine, the CDR3 covers 13 amino acids. Solely the CDR3 DNA is kept, with 39 bases framed from the first base. Each collaborating institution followed its own protocols to collect whole blood in K2EDTA tubes. Collaborator samples were shipped for TCRbeta analysis as frozen whole blood, isolated PBMCs, or DNA extracted from either sample type. The immunoSEQ Assay, a bias-controlled multiplex PCR, was used to amplify TCRbeta CDR3 regions from genomic DNA. The paper's processing steps were these. The number of nucleated cells in each sample was estimated from the amplification of reference gene primers within the assay. To quantify the absolute abundance of each unique TCRbeta CDR3 rearrangement, sequence reads were collapsed and filtered. For each sample, productive Simpson clonality was calculated as the square root of Simpson's diversity index over productive rearrangements. The clones in this table, taken by TCRdb from immuneACCESS, are in-frame only. Not every clone is retained; where verified, under half of the shortfall comes from an unresolved V gene, and the cause of the rest is unknown. The V and J calls and clone size were taken over from that table, and D and trimming were inferred from the DNA. Recorded for this sample are nearly 350,000 clones; around 83% of them occurred a single time. The ten largest clonotypes hold 3% of the sample.

The source of the sample is a study of blood T cell repertoires in COVID-19 (TCRdb year 2020). In the study overall: Samples from collaborators originated in the United States, Italy and Spain and spanned both the acute and convalescent phases of COVID-19. The prospective study material was composed of cDNA or gDNA derived from T cells, B-cell-depleted T cells, or PBMCs. Subjects who had been exposed to COVID-19, were actively infected with it, or had recovered from it provided the deeply sampled blood TCRbeta repertoires that made up the dataset. The repertoires were made available in a free public database intended to serve as a resource for research on the immune response to SARS-CoV-2. Samples came from the ongoing ImmuneRACE study (first 160 participants) plus 1,254 subjects from 6 global collaborators. Nearly every sample came with metadata listing a de-identified subject ID, COVID-19 status, age in years and sex. HLA class I and class II types, where available, came from metadata supplied by the sample provider rather than from assay-based typing.

What the authors observed across the whole study: Clinical and demographic metadata were provided uncurated, with the amount varying by source and participant.

Recombination connected TRBV4-1 to TRBJ2-5, with 8 middle bases fitting TRBD1. This receptor was identified in a man under 40 with active or convalescent COVID-19. The sample comprised peripheral blood. CDR3 protein: CASRGQGKETQYF. The nucleotide sequence reads as follows: TGCGCCAGCAGAGGACAGGGAAAAGAGACCCAGTACTTC.